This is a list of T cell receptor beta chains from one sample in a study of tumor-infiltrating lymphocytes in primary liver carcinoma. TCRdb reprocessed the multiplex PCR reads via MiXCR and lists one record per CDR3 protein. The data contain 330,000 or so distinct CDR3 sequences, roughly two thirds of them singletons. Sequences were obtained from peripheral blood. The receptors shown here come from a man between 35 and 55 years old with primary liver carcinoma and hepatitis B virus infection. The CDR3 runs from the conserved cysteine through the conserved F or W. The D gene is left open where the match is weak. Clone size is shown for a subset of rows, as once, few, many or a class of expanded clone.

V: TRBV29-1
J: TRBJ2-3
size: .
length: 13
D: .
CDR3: CSVAQRLTDTQYF
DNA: TGCAGCGTCGCACAGCGCCTCACAGATACGCAGTATTTT

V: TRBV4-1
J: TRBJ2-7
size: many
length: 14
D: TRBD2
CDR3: CASSQKLAGGEQYF
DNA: TGCGCCAGCAGCCAAAAGCTAGCGGGAGGCGAGCAGTACTTC

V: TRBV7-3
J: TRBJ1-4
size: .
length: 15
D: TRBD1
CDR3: CASSLSSGTAEKLFF
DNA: TGTGCCAGCAGCTTGAGTTCCGGGACAGCCGAAAAACTGTTTTTT

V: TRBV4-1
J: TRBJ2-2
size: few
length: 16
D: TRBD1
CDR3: CASGQGQGGGTGELFF
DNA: TGCGCCAGCGGCCAAGGACAGGGTGGTGGCACCGGGGAGCTGTTTTTT

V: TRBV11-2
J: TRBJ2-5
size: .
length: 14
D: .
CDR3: CPSSLDWPELAQYF
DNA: TGTCCCAGCAGCTTAGATTGGCCGGAGCTGGCCCAGTACTTC

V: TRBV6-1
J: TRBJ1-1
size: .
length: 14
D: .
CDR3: CASSASSWETEAFF
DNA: TGTGCCAGCAGTGCCTCCTCATGGGAGACTGAAGCTTTCTTT

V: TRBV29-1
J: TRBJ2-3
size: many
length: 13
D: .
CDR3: CSVAKGPADTQYF
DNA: TGCAGCGTTGCAAAGGGGCCGGCAGATACGCAGTATTTT

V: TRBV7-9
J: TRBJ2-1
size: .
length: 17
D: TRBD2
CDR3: CASSLDRLAGVGGEQFF
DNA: TGTGCCAGCAGCTTAGACCGGCTAGCGGGAGTAGGAGGTGAGCAGTTCTTC

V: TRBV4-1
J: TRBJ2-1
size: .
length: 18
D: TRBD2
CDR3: CASSQGGDSAGEGNEQFF
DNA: TGCGCCAGCAGCCAAGGTGGTGACTCAGCGGGAGAGGGCAATGAGCAGTTCTTC

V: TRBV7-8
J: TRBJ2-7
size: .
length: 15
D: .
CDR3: CASSLARNVLYEQYF
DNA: TGTGCCAGCAGCTTAGCGCGCAATGTGCTTTACGAGCAGTACTTC

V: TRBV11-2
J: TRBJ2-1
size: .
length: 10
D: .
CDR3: CASSGQIQLF
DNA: TGTGCCAGTAGCGGACAGATTCAGCTCTTC

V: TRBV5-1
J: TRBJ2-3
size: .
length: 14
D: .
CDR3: CASSPSSGSDTQYF
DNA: TGCGCCAGCAGCCCCTCGTCGGGGTCAGATACGCAGTATTTT

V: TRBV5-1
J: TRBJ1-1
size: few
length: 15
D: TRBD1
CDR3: CASSPQGAKGTEAFF
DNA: TGCGCCAGCAGCCCACAGGGGGCGAAGGGCACTGAAGCTTTCTTT

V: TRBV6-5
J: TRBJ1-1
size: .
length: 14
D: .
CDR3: CASSYGGANAEAFF
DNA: TGTGCCAGCAGTTACGGCGGGGCGAACGCTGAAGCTTTCTTT

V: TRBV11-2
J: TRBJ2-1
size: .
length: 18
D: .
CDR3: CTSSLDRGQDGRDNEQFF
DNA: TGTACAAGCAGCTTAGATAGAGGACAGGACGGGAGGGACAATGAGCAGTTCTTC

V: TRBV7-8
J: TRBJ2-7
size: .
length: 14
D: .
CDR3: CPSSTAGPRYEQYF
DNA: TGTCCCAGCTCGACGGCAGGGCCTAGGTACGAGCAGTACTTC

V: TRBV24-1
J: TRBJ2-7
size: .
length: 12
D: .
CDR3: CATSLYGNEQYF
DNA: TGTGCCACCAGTTTATATGGAAACGAGCAGTACTTC

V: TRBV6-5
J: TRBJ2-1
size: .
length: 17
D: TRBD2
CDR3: CASSPLGCGSNYNEQFF
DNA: TGTGCCAGCAGTCCCCTTGGGTGCGGGAGTAATTACAATGAGCAGTTCTTC